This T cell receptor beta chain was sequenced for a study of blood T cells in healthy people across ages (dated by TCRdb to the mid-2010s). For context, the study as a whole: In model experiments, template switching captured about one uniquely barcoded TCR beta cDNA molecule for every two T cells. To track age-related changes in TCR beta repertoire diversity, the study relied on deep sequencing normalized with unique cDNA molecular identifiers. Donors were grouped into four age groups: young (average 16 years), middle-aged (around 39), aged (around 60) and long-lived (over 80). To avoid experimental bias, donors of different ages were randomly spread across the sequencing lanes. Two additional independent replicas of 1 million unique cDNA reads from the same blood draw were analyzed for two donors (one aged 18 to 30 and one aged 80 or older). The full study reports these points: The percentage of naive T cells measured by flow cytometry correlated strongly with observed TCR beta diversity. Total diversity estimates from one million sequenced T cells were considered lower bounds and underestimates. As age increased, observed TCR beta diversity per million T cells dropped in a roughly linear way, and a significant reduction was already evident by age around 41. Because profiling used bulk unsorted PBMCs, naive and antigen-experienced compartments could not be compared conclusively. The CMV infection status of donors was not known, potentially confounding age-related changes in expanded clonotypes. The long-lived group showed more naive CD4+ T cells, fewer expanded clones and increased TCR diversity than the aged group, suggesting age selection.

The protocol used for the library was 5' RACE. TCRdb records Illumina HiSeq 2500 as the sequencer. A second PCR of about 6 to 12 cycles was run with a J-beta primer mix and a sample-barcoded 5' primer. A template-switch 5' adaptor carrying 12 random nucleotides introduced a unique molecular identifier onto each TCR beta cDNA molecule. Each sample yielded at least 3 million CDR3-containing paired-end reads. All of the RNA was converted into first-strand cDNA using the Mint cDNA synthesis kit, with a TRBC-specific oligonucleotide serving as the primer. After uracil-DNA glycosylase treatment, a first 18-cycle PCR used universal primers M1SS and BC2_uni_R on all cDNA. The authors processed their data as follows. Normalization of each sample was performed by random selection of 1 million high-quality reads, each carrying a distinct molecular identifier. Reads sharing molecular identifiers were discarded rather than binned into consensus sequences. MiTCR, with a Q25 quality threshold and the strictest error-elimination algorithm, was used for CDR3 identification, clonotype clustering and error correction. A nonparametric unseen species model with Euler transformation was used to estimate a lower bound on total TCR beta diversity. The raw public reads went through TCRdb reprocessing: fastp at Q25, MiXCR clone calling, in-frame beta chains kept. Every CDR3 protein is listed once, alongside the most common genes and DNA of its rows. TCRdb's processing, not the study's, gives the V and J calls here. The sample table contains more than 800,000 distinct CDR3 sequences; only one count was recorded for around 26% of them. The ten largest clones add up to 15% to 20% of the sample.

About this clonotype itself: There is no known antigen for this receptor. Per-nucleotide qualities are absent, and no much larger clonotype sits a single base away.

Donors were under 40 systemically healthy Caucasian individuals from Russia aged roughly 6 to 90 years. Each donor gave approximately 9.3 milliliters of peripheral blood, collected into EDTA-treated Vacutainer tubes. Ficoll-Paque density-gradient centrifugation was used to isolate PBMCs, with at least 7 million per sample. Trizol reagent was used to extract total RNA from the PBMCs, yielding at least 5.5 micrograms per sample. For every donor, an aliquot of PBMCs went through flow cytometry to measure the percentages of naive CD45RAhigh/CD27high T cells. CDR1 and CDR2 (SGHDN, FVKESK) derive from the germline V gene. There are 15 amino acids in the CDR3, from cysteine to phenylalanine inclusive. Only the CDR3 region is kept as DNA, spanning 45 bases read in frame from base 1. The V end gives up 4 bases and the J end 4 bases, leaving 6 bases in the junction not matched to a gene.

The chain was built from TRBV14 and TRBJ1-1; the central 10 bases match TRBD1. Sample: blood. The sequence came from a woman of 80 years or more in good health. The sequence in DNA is TGTGCCAGCAGCCTCCTTAGGACAGGGGGCACTGAAGCTTTCTTT. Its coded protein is CASSLLRTGGTEAFF.